The sequence of this T cell receptor (beta chain) was determined in a study of CD8 T cells in Susac syndrome. CDR3 length: 15 residues. Germline V gives CDR1 SQVTM, CDR2 ANQGSEA. Trimming took 6 bases from V and 5 from J, leaving 22 bases between them. A quantity of roughly 0.5 to 1 ug RNA underwent reverse transcription using random hexamers. In TCRdb, the immunoSEQ multiplex PCR reads were re-called with MiXCR into one record per CDR3 protein. The sample includes about 80,000 distinct CDR3 sequences, 94% seen only once; the top ten take about 0.28%. The chain carries TRBV29-1 and TRBJ1-1; weak D call: TRBD1 (5 bases). The sequencing input was CD8+ T cells from PBMCs. This clonotype originated in a human donor in good health. The CDR3 spells CSVERSRVVGTEAFF. The DNA for the CDR3 is TGCAGCGTGGAGAGATCCAGGGTCGTTGGGACTGAAGCTTTCTTT.